This paragraph reports one TCR beta chain. In its sample, this clone was seen a few times. Its cognate antigen has yet to be identified. The sample holds no much larger clone one base away, and base qualities are not on file. Looking up the germline V gene yields CDR1 LGHNA and CDR2 YSLEER. The CDR3 sequence holds 15 residues, the cysteine and phenylalanine included. The only DNA kept is the CDR3, 45 bases in frame from the first base. From V the trimming removes 4 bases and from J it removes 6 bases, while the gene matches leave 7 bases of the junction unaccounted for. The library was produced with the immunoSEQ multiplex PCR assay. For TCR sequencing, RNA was extracted from every sample and reverse transcribed into cDNA to serve as template. First-strand cDNA was synthesized with SuperScript III using a 2:1 mix of oligo-dT and random hexamers. A synthetic immune receptor repertoire was used to gauge amplification bias, and whatever bias remained was removed computationally. As for the original processing: After raw reads were preprocessed to remove errors, the CDR3 was defined following IMGT conventions as running from the conserved cysteine to phenylalanine. Clonality was calculated as 1 minus Shannon entropy normalized by log2 of the number of productive unique TCRs. Whether scalp clones were CD4 or CD8 was inferred by matching scalp TCRbeta sequences against CD4 and CD8 repertoires sorted from blood. TCRdb's version of the immuneACCESS table is confined to in-frame rearrangements and falls short of the full clone set. An unresolved V gene accounts for under half of the shortfall where checked; the remainder is of unknown origin. Clone size and V and J calls were adopted from that table, with D and trimming inferred from the DNA. The sample table holds under 95,000 clones, of which 70% to 85% were seen once. The ten largest clones capture approximately 15% of the sample.

This specimen's treatment or condition label, interpreted: oral pan-JAK inhibitor, 5-10 mg twice daily. From alopecia areata patients, peripheral blood was collected along with lesional scalp punch biopsies. PBMCs were separated by density centrifugation and stained for CD3, CD4 and CD8, after which CD4+ and CD8+ T cells were sorted on a FACSAria. This specimen comes from a study of CD8+ T cells in alopecia areata (dated by TCRdb to the late 2010s). As for the study more broadly: Treated patients were enrolled in an open-label pilot trial of oral tofacitinib, 5 to 10 mg twice daily, for moderate-to-severe alopecia areata. Scalp clonality was compared across normal scalp (n=4), patchy alopecia areata scalp (n=8), and alopecia totalis/universalis scalp (n=8). Biopsies were taken from tofacitinib-treated patients at baseline and again at 4 and 24 weeks into treatment, and several of those patients also had a later scalp biopsy. The RNA source kit depended on sample type: the PAXgene miRNA kit for fixed scalp, the miRNeasy kit for PBMCs, and the RNeasy kit for mouse skin. Amplification of TCRbeta CDR3 regions was done by immunoSEQ multiplex PCR using 35 Vbeta forward primers and 13 Jbeta reverse primers. In treated patients, disease severity was measured using the SALT score, which gives the percentage of scalp surface area affected. In both human patients and the C3H/HeJ mouse model, the study applied high-throughput TCRbeta sequencing to look at T cell clonal expansion in alopecia areata. In humans, TCRbeta sequencing was performed on scalp tissue and on sorted CD4+ and CD8+ peripheral blood T cells from healthy controls and from patients with patchy or totalis/universalis alopecia areata. Tofacitinib was administered for 6 to 18 months, and 6 months of follow-up off drug were then conducted to assess delayed response and recurrence.

Summary of the overall study and its limitations: Unlike mouse skin, where gammadelta T cells dominate, normal human skin contains resident alphabeta T cells that get sequenced too, which complicates analysis of the scalp TCR repertoire. During tofacitinib treatment, many expanded lesional clones stuck around in both scalp and blood, and this persistence may partly explain why relapse happens after treatment is stopped. Because the treated cohort was small and included a single nonresponder, larger studies are needed to assess links between baseline CD8+ expansion and response. Shared TCR sequences between patients were less evident than in mice, which may be partly attributable to HLA diversity in the patient population. Lesional scalp, especially in alopecia totalis/universalis, showed higher clonality and more expanded CD8+ clones than normal scalp, suggesting antigenic drive. Scalp clonality and the number of expanded CD8+ clones among the top 100 scalp clones were significantly decreased by tofacitinib.

This receptor was identified in a human donor with alopecia areata. The sequenced sample was CD8+ T cells sorted from blood, obtained between weeks 43 and 45, from a patient treated with tofacitinib. The sequence links TRBV4-3 to TRBJ1-5; 9 central bases correspond to TRBD1. The sequenced DNA is TGCGCCAGCAGCCCGACAGGGGGAAGTGGTCAGCCCCAGCATTTT. It codes for CASSPTGGSGQPQHF.